Listed below are T cell receptor beta chains from one sample, sequenced in a study of T cell repertoires and HLA-DP antigens. Their specific antigens are unknown. Using immunoSEQ multiplex PCR, the repertoire was profiled, and TCRdb retains in-frame clones only, with some absent. The sample shows around 100,000 clones, about 92% of them seen only once. The sequencing sample was made of CD4+ T cells from PBMCs. Every receptor here comes from a woman aged 18-30 years in good health and CMV-seronegative. CDR3s include the opening cysteine and the closing phenylalanine or tryptophan. D genes are given only for firm matches. For some rows the clone size is stated as once, few or many, or as a class when expanded; others skip it.

CDR3nt: TGTGCCAGCTCACCACGGGCAGGGGGTAGCGGAGAGACCCAGTACTTC; CDR3aa: CASSPRAGGSGETQYF; v_gene: TRBV18; abundance: .; j_gene: TRBJ2-5; d_gene: .
CDR3nt: TGTGCCAGCAACTTACAGGGGGCCGGGGAGCTGTTTTTT; CDR3aa: CASNLQGAGELFF; v_gene: TRBV27; abundance: .; j_gene: TRBJ2-2; d_gene: TRBD1
CDR3nt: TGTGCCTTTAGGACTAGCGGTTACAATGAGCAGTTCTTC; CDR3aa: CAFRTSGYNEQFF; v_gene: TRBV30; abundance: .; j_gene: TRBJ2-1; d_gene: TRBD2
CDR3nt: TGTGCCAGCACTCACAGGGGCACAGATACGCAGTATTTT; CDR3aa: CASTHRGTDTQYF; v_gene: TRBV27; abundance: .; j_gene: TRBJ2-3; d_gene: .
CDR3nt: TGCAGCGCCCGGACAGGGGGTTGGAACACTGAAGCTTTCTTT; CDR3aa: CSARTGGWNTEAFF; v_gene: TRBV29-1; abundance: .; j_gene: TRBJ1-1; d_gene: TRBD1
CDR3nt: TGCGCCAGCACCTTACGGGAGGGAGATACGCAGTATTTT; CDR3aa: CASTLREGDTQYF; v_gene: TRBV4-1; abundance: .; j_gene: TRBJ2-3; d_gene: TRBD2
CDR3nt: TGTGCCAGCAGTTTAGGGGGGGCTGGGTTGTATGGCTACACCTTC; CDR3aa: CASSLGGAGLYGYTF; v_gene: TRBV28; abundance: .; j_gene: TRBJ1-2; d_gene: .
CDR3nt: TGTGCCAGCAGTTTAAGCGGAGCAGGGGGATCCCCCATCGGGGAGCTGTTTTTT; CDR3aa: CASSLSGAGGSPIGELFF; v_gene: TRBV27; abundance: .; j_gene: TRBJ2-2; d_gene: TRBD1
CDR3nt: TGCGCCAGCAGCGGGAGAGCGGGGGGCCCCCCCACAGATACGCAGTATTTT; CDR3aa: CASSGRAGGPPTDTQYF; v_gene: TRBV5-1; abundance: .; j_gene: TRBJ2-3; d_gene: TRBD2
CDR3nt: TGTGCCAGTAGTTTCGGCAGCTTGAACACTGAAGCTTTCTTT; CDR3aa: CASSFGSLNTEAFF; v_gene: TRBV19; abundance: .; j_gene: TRBJ1-1; d_gene: .
CDR3nt: TGTGCCAGCCGGGGGACTTACTCCTACGAGCAGTACTTC; CDR3aa: CASRGTYSYEQYF; v_gene: TRBV27; abundance: .; j_gene: TRBJ2-7; d_gene: .
CDR3nt: TGTGCCAGCAGTAACCCGGGCCGAAACACCGGGGAGCTGTTTTTT; CDR3aa: CASSNPGRNTGELFF; v_gene: TRBV6-5; abundance: .; j_gene: TRBJ2-2; d_gene: .
CDR3nt: TGTGCCAGTAGTGAAGATTCGATGGGGCACTGGCAGCCCCAGCATTTT; CDR3aa: CASSEDSMGHWQPQHF; v_gene: TRBV19; abundance: .; j_gene: TRBJ1-5; d_gene: .
CDR3nt: TGTGCCAGCTCACCCCGAAGGGGGGCGCAGCCTGAGTATGAGCAGTTCTTC; CDR3aa: CASSPRRGAQPEYEQFF; v_gene: TRBV18; abundance: .; j_gene: TRBJ2-1; d_gene: .
CDR3nt: TGTGCCAGCAGCTTAGTTGTGACGCCTAACACTGAAGCTTTCTTT; CDR3aa: CASSLVVTPNTEAFF; v_gene: TRBV7-2; abundance: .; j_gene: TRBJ1-1; d_gene: .
CDR3nt: TGTGCCAGTAACCTCAGAGGGGGCTCGGGGGCTGAAGCTTTCTTT; CDR3aa: CASNLRGGSGAEAFF; v_gene: TRBV19; abundance: .; j_gene: TRBJ1-1; d_gene: TRBD1
CDR3nt: TGCGCCAGCAGCTCCACCGCGACAGTTCACTCTAGCAATCAGCCCCAGCATTTT; CDR3aa: CASSSTATVHSSNQPQHF; v_gene: TRBV5-1; abundance: .; j_gene: TRBJ1-5; d_gene: .
CDR3nt: TGTGCCAGCAGGAACAGGGGAGCTAACTATGGCTACACCTTC; CDR3aa: CASRNRGANYGYTF; v_gene: TRBV7-2; abundance: once; j_gene: TRBJ1-2; d_gene: TRBD1
CDR3nt: TGTGCCAGCTCGGGGGCCCTAGCGGGCTACAATGAGCAGTTCTTC; CDR3aa: CASSGALAGYNEQFF; v_gene: TRBV18; abundance: .; j_gene: TRBJ2-1; d_gene: TRBD2
CDR3nt: TGCGCCAGCAGCCCGGGGGGGAACAGGGGGAACACCGGGGAGCTGTTTTTT; CDR3aa: CASSPGGNRGNTGELFF; v_gene: TRBV4-3; abundance: .; j_gene: TRBJ2-2; d_gene: .
CDR3nt: TGTGCCAGCAGCCCGAGCTCCTACGAGCAGTACTTC; CDR3aa: CASSPSSYEQYF; v_gene: TRBV7-9; abundance: .; j_gene: TRBJ2-7; d_gene: .
CDR3nt: TGTGCCTGGAGCTCGTCGACAGGGAATCTGGATGAGCAGTTCTTC; CDR3aa: CAWSSSTGNLDEQFF; v_gene: TRBV30; abundance: .; j_gene: TRBJ2-1; d_gene: TRBD1
CDR3nt: TGTGCCACCAGCAGAGCGGCCCGCACGGCAGAGACCCAGTACTTC; CDR3aa: CATSRAARTAETQYF; v_gene: TRBV15; abundance: .; j_gene: TRBJ2-5; d_gene: .
CDR3nt: TGTGCCAGCAGCTTATATACGGAGACCCAGTACTTC; CDR3aa: CASSLYTETQYF; v_gene: TRBV7-2; abundance: .; j_gene: TRBJ2-5; d_gene: .
CDR3nt: TGTGCCAGCAGTCCGATAGCGGGAGGGGATTACAATGAGCAGTTCTTC; CDR3aa: CASSPIAGGDYNEQFF; v_gene: TRBV28; abundance: .; j_gene: TRBJ2-1; d_gene: TRBD2
CDR3nt: TGTGCCAGCAGCCCAAGTCCGGACCAAGAGACCCAGTACTTC; CDR3aa: CASSPSPDQETQYF; v_gene: TRBV7-6; abundance: .; j_gene: TRBJ2-5; d_gene: .
CDR3nt: TGTGCCACCCGGCTCGGGGGGGAGGTCACTGAAGCTTTCTTT; CDR3aa: CATRLGGEVTEAFF; v_gene: TRBV28; abundance: .; j_gene: TRBJ1-1; d_gene: .
CDR3nt: TGTGCCAGCAGCTTAGTTCTGGGGACTGAAGCTTTCTTT; CDR3aa: CASSLVLGTEAFF; v_gene: TRBV7-9; abundance: .; j_gene: TRBJ1-1; d_gene: .
CDR3nt: TGTGCCTGGACGGGAGGGCCAGCGAGAGAGCAGTACTTC; CDR3aa: CAWTGGPAREQYF; v_gene: TRBV30; abundance: .; j_gene: TRBJ2-7; d_gene: TRBD2
CDR3nt: TGTGCCAGCAGTCAGGGGGCCCTACTCAATAGCAATCAGCCCCAGCATTTT; CDR3aa: CASSQGALLNSNQPQHF; v_gene: TRBV7-2; abundance: once; j_gene: TRBJ1-5; d_gene: TRBD1
CDR3nt: TGTGCCAGCAGTGGAGACGTGCACACCGGGGAGCTGTTTTTT; CDR3aa: CASSGDVHTGELFF; v_gene: TRBV2; abundance: .; j_gene: TRBJ2-2; d_gene: .
CDR3nt: TGTGCCAGCAGTTTTCCCGGGGTGAACACTGAAGCTTTCTTT; CDR3aa: CASSFPGVNTEAFF; v_gene: TRBV7-8; abundance: .; j_gene: TRBJ1-1; d_gene: .
CDR3nt: TGCAGCGCTGGGACCCCGCTGGCCCAGTACTTC; CDR3aa: CSAGTPLAQYF; v_gene: TRBV29-1; abundance: .; j_gene: TRBJ2-5; d_gene: .
CDR3nt: TGTGCCAGCAGCCAGGGACGTTATAGCAATCAGCCCCAGCATTTT; CDR3aa: CASSQGRYSNQPQHF; v_gene: TRBV28; abundance: .; j_gene: TRBJ1-5; d_gene: .
CDR3nt: TGTGCCAGCAGCACAACCGGGACAGGGGGCGAGACCCAGTACTTC; CDR3aa: CASSTTGTGGETQYF; v_gene: TRBV7-9; abundance: .; j_gene: TRBJ2-5; d_gene: TRBD1
CDR3nt: TGTGCCAGCAGCTTACTGCGGCGGGAGACCCAGTACTTC; CDR3aa: CASSLLRRETQYF; v_gene: TRBV7-2; abundance: .; j_gene: TRBJ2-5; d_gene: .
CDR3nt: TGTGCCAGCAGCTTATCAAGGGGGAACACTGAAGCTTTCTTT; CDR3aa: CASSLSRGNTEAFF; v_gene: TRBV13; abundance: .; j_gene: TRBJ1-1; d_gene: .
CDR3nt: TGTGCCAGCTCACGGGGCGGGGTGTACCAAGAGACCCAGTACTTC; CDR3aa: CASSRGGVYQETQYF; v_gene: TRBV18; abundance: .; j_gene: TRBJ2-5; d_gene: .
CDR3nt: TGTGCCAGCAGCCCAACAGGGGGCCCTGGAAACACCATATATTTT; CDR3aa: CASSPTGGPGNTIYF; v_gene: TRBV7-3; abundance: .; j_gene: TRBJ1-3; d_gene: TRBD1
CDR3nt: TGTGCCAGCAGCGCGTGGGGGACAGGTGGCGAAAAACTGTTTTTT; CDR3aa: CASSAWGTGGEKLFF; v_gene: TRBV9; abundance: .; j_gene: TRBJ1-4; d_gene: TRBD1
CDR3nt: TGTGCCAGCAGTTCCCCTGCGGGAGCCGTCCGAGAGCAGTTCTTC; CDR3aa: CASSSPAGAVREQFF; v_gene: TRBV28; abundance: .; j_gene: TRBJ2-1; d_gene: TRBD2
CDR3nt: TGTGCCAGCAGCTTAGCCGGAGGGGGGTCAGGGAGGGAAAAACTGTTTTTT; CDR3aa: CASSLAGGGSGREKLFF; v_gene: TRBV7-2; abundance: .; j_gene: TRBJ1-4; d_gene: .
CDR3nt: TGTGCCACCAGCAGACCAAGACAGGGGGCTACCTACGAGCAGTACTTC; CDR3aa: CATSRPRQGATYEQYF; v_gene: TRBV15; abundance: .; j_gene: TRBJ2-7; d_gene: TRBD1
CDR3nt: TGTGCCAGCAGTGTTGGGGGGATTAATGAAAAACTGTTTTTT; CDR3aa: CASSVGGINEKLFF; v_gene: TRBV2; abundance: .; j_gene: TRBJ1-4; d_gene: .
CDR3nt: TGTGCCAGCAGACCACCCGAGCGGACCTCCAACTACACCTTC; CDR3aa: CASRPPERTSNYTF; v_gene: TRBV6-5; abundance: .; j_gene: TRBJ1-2; d_gene: .